This T cell receptor (beta chain) was found in a study of glioma-infiltrating T cells. Germline CDR1 SGHNT, CDR2 YENEEA. Trimming left V 4 bases short and J 1 base short, with 13 bases between. The CDR3 has 15 residues. Whole-study findings and limits: Tissue-blood divergence was below expectation in non-neoplastic patients, above in gliomas. Tissue and blood shared very few CDR3 sequences.

Concerning this clonotype: The antigen is unknown.

Amplification of TCR alpha and beta CDR3 regions from RNA used iRepertoire nested multiplex PCR. Tissue mRNA or PBMC total RNA, 100-400 ng, went into one-step reverse transcription and amplification. TCRdb passed the multiplex PCR reads through MiXCR, listing each CDR3 protein once. In the table there are about 17,000 distinct CDR3 sequences, roughly 64% of which are singletons. The origin of this receptor is a human donor with low-grade glioma or glioblastoma, undergoing nonglioma brain surgery, or in good health (not recorded which). This chain uses TRBV11-3 with TRBJ1-1; no clear D. Specimen: glioma tissue, nonneoplastic brain tissue, or PBMCs (not recorded which). Here the CDR3 DNA reads TGTGCCAGCAGCTCAGACCTTACGGGGAACACTGAAGCTTTCTTT. It specifies CASSSDLTGNTEAFF.